These T cell receptor beta chains were read from a single sample in a study of blood T cell repertoires in COVID-19. Here immunoSEQ multiplex PCR was the method, and the copy in TCRdb shows in-frame clones only, minus some. The sample has 90,000 to 110,000 clones; 81% are singletons. The sequencing input was peripheral blood. These receptors were collected from a man older than 75 with acute or convalescent COVID-19. Both conserved end residues are part of each CDR3. A D gene is named only where the DNA matches it firmly. A clone size is listed for some rows: how often the clone was seen (once, few, many), or a class if it is expanded.

D | size | J | V | CDR3 | DNA
TRBD2 | NA | TRBJ2-1 | TRBV5-4 | CASSLVGAGGYNEQFF | TGTGCCAGCAGCTTGGTAGGAGCGGGAGGATACAATGAGCAGTTCTTC
NA | NA | TRBJ1-2 | TRBV29-1 | CSVFPGGVADYGYTF | TGCAGCGTTTTTCCCGGGGGGGTGGCGGACTATGGCTACACCTTC
TRBD1 | NA | TRBJ1-5 | TRBV10-3 | CAVQGAVGQPQHF | TGTGCCGTACAGGGGGCGGTTGGGCAGCCCCAGCATTTT
NA | few | TRBJ2-5 | TRBV2 | CASSVRQETQYF | TGTGCCAGCAGTGTAAGACAGGAGACCCAGTACTTC
NA | NA | TRBJ2-7 | TRBV4-3 | CASSQGWGSTDYEQYF | TGCGCCAGCAGCCAAGGATGGGGCTCCACGGACTACGAGCAGTACTTC
TRBD1 | NA | TRBJ2-7 | TRBV18 | CASSPSAGGAYEQYF | TGTGCCAGCTCACCATCTGCAGGGGGCGCCTACGAGCAGTACTTC
NA | NA | TRBJ1-1 | TRBV7-8 | CASSIRGNTEAFF | TGTGCCAGCAGCATCAGGGGGAACACTGAAGCTTTCTTT
TRBD1 | NA | TRBJ1-2 | TRBV7-3 | CASSRGQGMSYTF | TGTGCCAGCAGCCGGGGACAGGGTATGAGCTACACCTTC
TRBD1 | once | TRBJ2-7 | TRBV6-5 | CASSRPRGLSYEQYF | TGTGCCAGCAGTCGCCCCAGGGGGCTTTCCTACGAGCAGTACTTC
TRBD1 | NA | TRBJ1-6 | TRBV19 | CASNPGQGNSPLHF | TGTGCCAGTAATCCGGGACAGGGTAATTCACCCCTCCACTTT
NA | NA | TRBJ1-1 | TRBV4-2 | CASSITFTEGGTRDGEAFF | TGTGCCAGCAGCATAACTTTCACGGAGGGGGGGACGAGGGATGGTGAAGCTTTCTTT
NA | NA | TRBJ2-1 | TRBV19 | CASSVGVYNEQFF | TGTGCCAGTAGTGTCGGGGTCTACAATGAGCAGTTCTTC
NA | NA | TRBJ2-4 | TRBV7-2 | CASSLGRAGKNIQYF | TGTGCCAGCAGCTTAGGCAGGGCCGGCAAAAACATTCAGTACTTC
NA | NA | TRBJ1-6 | TRBV6-1 | CASSEVLQGSPLHF | TGTGCCAGCAGTGAAGTCCTTCAGGGTTCACCCCTCCACTTT
TRBD1 | NA | TRBJ2-5 | TRBV28 | CASSSPGQGARGETQYF | TGTGCCAGCAGTTCCCCGGGACAGGGGGCGCGGGGAGAGACCCAGTACTTC
TRBD2 | NA | TRBJ2-1 | TRBV3-1/TRBV3-2 | CASSHRGGRAGSYNEQFF | TGTGCCAGCAGCCATAGGGGCGGGAGAGCGGGGTCCTACAATGAGCAGTTCTTC
TRBD1 | NA | TRBJ1-1 | TRBV5-1 | CASSFSTGTGGTEAFF | TGCGCCAGCAGCTTTAGTACCGGGACAGGGGGGACTGAAGCTTTCTTT
NA | NA | TRBJ1-1 | TRBV7-9 | CASSLYGGNTEAFF | TGTGCCAGCAGCTTATACGGCGGGAACACTGAAGCTTTCTTT
TRBD1 | NA | TRBJ2-7 | TRBV3-1/TRBV3-2 | CASSPGTGGGEQYF | TGTGCCAGCAGCCCAGGGACAGGGGGCGGCGAGCAGTACTTC
TRBD1 | NA | TRBJ2-1 | TRBV30 | CAWGAGQGSYNEQFF | TGTGCCTGGGGTGCGGGACAGGGCTCCTACAATGAGCAGTTCTTC
TRBD1 | NA | TRBJ1-5 | TRBV28 | CASSLRQGRSNQPQHF | TGTGCCAGCAGCCTAAGACAGGGCCGTAGCAATCAGCCCCAGCATTTT
TRBD2 | NA | TRBJ2-1 | TRBV18 | CASSPPGLAGTYNEQFF | TGTGCCAGCTCACCACCGGGGCTAGCGGGCACCTACAATGAGCAGTTCTTC
NA | NA | TRBJ1-4 | TRBV28 | CASSIFGGVTNEKLFF | TGTGCCAGCAGTATCTTCGGGGGGGTCACTAATGAAAAACTGTTTTTT
NA | NA | TRBJ2-6 | TRBV5-1 | CASSLETGSGANVLTF | TGCGCCAGCAGCTTGGAAACAGGGAGTGGGGCCAACGTCCTGACTTTC
TRBD1 | NA | TRBJ1-4 | TRBV3-1/TRBV3-2 | CASTLEGAMMKNCVDEKLFF | TGTGCCAGCACCCTAGAGGGGGCGATGATGAAAAACTGTGTTGATGAAAAACTGTTTTTT
TRBD1 | NA | TRBJ1-6 | TRBV4-2 | CASSSQGAFNSPLHF | TGTGCCAGCAGCTCCCAGGGGGCCTTTAATTCACCCCTCCACTTT
NA | NA | TRBJ1-5 | TRBV2 | CASNGRGNQPQHF | TGTGCCAGCAACGGGAGGGGGAATCAGCCCCAGCATTTT
NA | NA | TRBJ2-7 | TRBV5-1 | CASSLGQAIVYEQYF | TGCGCCAGCAGCTTGGGACAGGCAATAGTCTACGAGCAGTACTTC
NA | NA | TRBJ2-6 | TRBV19 | CASSVPTSSGANVLTF | TGTGCCAGTAGTGTCCCAACTAGCTCTGGGGCCAACGTCCTGACTTTC
NA | NA | TRBJ1-2 | TRBV28 | CASSPGTQAYGYTF | TGTGCCAGCAGTCCCGGGACTCAGGCCTATGGCTACACCTTC
NA | NA | TRBJ1-1 | TRBV30 | CAWSWEGGTEAFF | TGTGCCTGGAGTTGGGAGGGAGGGACTGAAGCTTTCTTT
NA | once | TRBJ1-6 | TRBV28 | CASSLRQNNSPLHF | TGTGCCAGCAGTTTAAGACAGAATAATTCACCCCTCCACTTT
NA | NA | TRBJ1-1 | TRBV11-2 | CASSPARGTEAFF | TGTGCCAGCAGCCCCGCTCGGGGGACTGAAGCTTTCTTT
NA | NA | TRBJ1-2 | TRBV18 | CASSPGQQFYGYTF | TGTGCCAGCTCACCCGGACAACAGTTCTATGGCTACACCTTC